This TCR beta chain is drawn from a study of neurological immune-mediated disorders. Trimming shortened V by 3 bases and J by 3 bases, and 5 bases separated the two germline ends. CDR3 length equals 12 residues. Germline V CDR1 and CDR2: MDHEN, SYDVKM. The cDNA was synthesized by 5'RACE incorporating 10-nucleotide random UMIs. TCRdb reanalysed the 5' RACE reads using MiXCR and keeps one entry per CDR3 protein. The repertoire includes some 49,000 distinct CDR3 sequences, 13% of them detected once, and roughly 4.5% sits in the top ten. Indicated time point: longitudinal time-point 2. The unsorted libraries had their origin in 2 million PBMCs stored at -80 C.

The source material was PBMCs. The source of this sequence is a male donor with HTLV-1-associated myelopathy (HAM/TSP). V usage is TRBV28 and J usage is TRBJ1-1; D remains unclear. CDR3 loop: CASSFPYTEAFF. The CDR3 DNA reads as TGTGCCAGCAGTTTCCCCTACACTGAAGCTTTCTTT.